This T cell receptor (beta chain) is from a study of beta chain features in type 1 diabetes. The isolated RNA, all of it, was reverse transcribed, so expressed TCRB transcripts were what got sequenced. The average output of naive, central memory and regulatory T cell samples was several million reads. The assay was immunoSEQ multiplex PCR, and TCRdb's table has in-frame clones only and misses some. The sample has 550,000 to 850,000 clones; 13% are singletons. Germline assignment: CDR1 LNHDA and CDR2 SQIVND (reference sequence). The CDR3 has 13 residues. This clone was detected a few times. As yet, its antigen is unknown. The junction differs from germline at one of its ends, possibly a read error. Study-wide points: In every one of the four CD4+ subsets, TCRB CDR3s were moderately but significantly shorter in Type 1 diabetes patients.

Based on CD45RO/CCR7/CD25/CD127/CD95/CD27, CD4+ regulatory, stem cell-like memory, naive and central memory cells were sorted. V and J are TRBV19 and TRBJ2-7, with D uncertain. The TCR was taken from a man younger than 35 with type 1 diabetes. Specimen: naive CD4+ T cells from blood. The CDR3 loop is CAGSIYSSYEQYF. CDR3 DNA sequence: TGTGCCGGTAGTATTTACAGTTCCTACGAGCAGTACTTC.